These 17 T cell receptor beta chains were sequenced from one sample in a study of CXCR3-negative and CXCR3-positive naive CD8 T cells. Whole-study findings and limits: A higher hydrophobicity marked the TRB CDR3s of CXCR3-positive naive cells versus CXCR3-negative naive cells.

The authors prepared UMI-labeled TRB cDNA libraries by 5' RACE. TCRdb reanalyzed the 5' RACE reads and collapses them to one entry per CDR3 protein, without DNA. The sample totals about 140,000 distinct CDR3 sequences; its top ten clones hold around 0.41%. Their target antigens are unknown. Source material: naive CXCR3+ CD8+ T cells from blood. Subset specified: CD45RO-CCR7+CD27+CD95- naive CD8+ T cells expressing CXCR3 (TNR3+). These receptors all come from a human donor in good health. Some clones in this sample may be carry-over from other donors' samples.

J is TRBJ2-7 and V is TRBV11-2; TCRdb lists TRBD1, though no DNA is available to test this call. This CDR3 comprises 15 residues. Germline V lookup: CDR1 SGHAT, CDR2 FQNNGV. Here the CDR3 reads CASSLGAGTGDKQYF.

The gene calls are TRBV6-6 and TRBJ2-7; the D gene TCRdb calls, TRBD1, cannot be checked with no DNA. Germline CDR1 and CDR2: MNHNY and SVGAGI (reference sequence). CDR3 size: 15 residues. The CDR3 loop reads CASSYVDRGVSEQYF.

The V gene is TRBV5-1, the J gene TRBJ2-3. The CDR3 consists of 12 residues. Germline-derived CDR1 and CDR2 are SGHRS and YFSETQ. CDR3 loop: CASSLTEDTQYF.

This chain links TRBV12-3 or TRBV12-4 with TRBJ2-7; the TRBD2 assignment by TCRdb is unverifiable without DNA. This CDR3 region has 14 residues. The CDR3 loop reads CASSPSSGFYEQYF.

The CDR3 sequence: CASSLAVRAGAGNEQFF. J is TRBJ2-1 and V is TRBV5-1; TCRdb proposes TRBD2, but this gene call is untestable without DNA. Germline V gene data show CDR1 as SGHRS and CDR2 as YFSETQ. CDR3 length equals 17 residues.

The chain combines TRBV19 with TRBJ1-1. This CDR3 is built from 14 residues. CDR1 and CDR2 from the germline V gene are LNHDA and SQIVND (reference sequence). The CDR3 here is CASSMTSRSLGAFF.

The chain links TRBV6-6 to TRBJ2-7; TCRdb designates TRBD1, a call that cannot be tested without DNA. Germline values: CDR1 MNHNY, CDR2 SVGAGI (reference sequence). The CDR3 is 13 residues long. CDR3 sequence reads: CASLPGGLYEQYF.

This chain connects TRBV12-3 or TRBV12-4 to TRBJ2-7; TCRdb lists TRBD2, though no DNA is available to test this call. CDR3 length equals 15 residues. The CDR3 is CASSLGGREGYEQYF.

This chain connects TRBV4-1 to TRBJ2-2. The CDR3 has 14 residues. The germline V gene encodes CDR1 MGHRA and CDR2 YSYEKL. CDR3 region: CASSQVIQAGELFF.

The rearrangement links TRBV29-1 to TRBJ1-1. The CDR3 totals 12 residues. Germline V gene sequence: CDR1 SQVTM, CDR2 ANQGSEA. The CDR3: CSVQGGETEAFF.

The chain uses TRBV5-5 and TRBJ2-7; TCRdb proposes TRBD1, but this gene call is untestable without DNA. This CDR3 comprises 15 residues. Looked up from germline, CDR1 is SGHKS and CDR2 is YYEKEE (reference sequence). CDR3: CASSLVGTGDYEQYF.

The rearrangement joins TRBV20-1 to TRBJ2-1. The CDR3 is 15 residues long. Germline CDR1 reads DFQATT; CDR2 reads SNEGSKA (reference sequence). CDR3 protein: CSAGNLGELYNEQFF.

The chain is built from TRBV29-1 and TRBJ1-2; TCRdb reports TRBD1, a call that lacks DNA to check it against. Germline assignment: CDR1 SQVTM and CDR2 ANQGSEA. The CDR3 is 11 residues long. This CDR3 reads CSVTGGNGYTF.

The genes are TRBV11-1 and TRBJ2-1; no DNA is available, so the TRBD2 call from TCRdb remains unchecked. Germline CDR1 and CDR2: SGHAT and FQDESV (reference sequence). This CDR3 has 15 residues. CDR3 loop: CASSTLRAGYNEQFF.

The chain combines TRBV20-1 with TRBJ2-3; TCRdb's D call of TRBD2 is untestable without DNA. The CDR3 loop spans 17 amino acids. Germline values: CDR1 DFQATT, CDR2 SNEGSKA (reference sequence). The CDR3 spells CSARDRSGRVTTDTQYF.

The chain uses TRBV11-2 and TRBJ2-1; TCRdb selects TRBD1, and the lack of DNA leaves this call unchecked. Germline V gene data show CDR1 as SGHAT and CDR2 as FQNNGV. The CDR3 extends over 17 amino acids. The CDR3 is CASSLTGGGAKDNEQFF. Looking up the rest from reference TRBV11-2 and TRBJ2-1 gives the full variable domain: EAGVAQSPRYKIIEKRQSVAFWCNPISGHATLYWYQQILGQGPKLLIQFQNNGVVDDSQLPKDRFSAERLKGVDSTLKIQPAKLEDSAVYLCASSLTGGGAKDNEQFFGPGTRLTVL.

The chain carries TRBV6-4 and TRBJ2-5; TCRdb selects TRBD1, and the lack of DNA leaves this call unchecked. Germline V gene lookup returns CDR1 MRHNA and CDR2 SNTAGT. There are 15 residues in the CDR3. The CDR3 loop is CASSEGQGGVETQYF.